This TCR beta chain derives from a study of blood T cell repertoires in COVID-19. V dropped 3 bases and J dropped 3 bases, with 8 bases sitting between them. CDR3 length: 13 residues. Study processing details: Estimation of nucleated cell counts relied on the amplification of reference gene primers. This table comes from immunoSEQ multiplex PCR, and its TCRdb copy is limited to in-frame clones, with some not included. The V and J calls and the clone size are those of that table, but D and trimming were determined from the DNA. The data show about 180,000 clones, 87% seen once. The TCR was taken from a man in his forties with active or convalescent COVID-19. The sequenced sample was peripheral blood. This chain connects TRBV12-3 or TRBV12-4 to TRBJ1-2, with a tentative D call TRBD1 (6 bases). CDR3 DNA sequence: TGTGCCAGCAGTTTGAAGGGGGACTATGGCTACACCTTC. Amino acid sequence: CASSLKGDYGYTF.